The T cell receptor beta chain described here comes from a study of T cell responses to AZD1222 COVID-19 vaccine. This CDR3 has 15 residues. Germline CDR1 is SGHAT and CDR2 is FQNNGV. J lost 0 bases, V lost 5 bases, and 6 bases had no gene match. TCRdb keeps only in-frame clones here, not all; method: immunoSEQ multiplex PCR. Here the sample spans 130,000 or so clones, roughly 87% being singletons. This clone was picked up one time. This TCR was sampled from an adult who received the AZD1222 COVID-19 vaccine. The J gene is TRBJ1-2, the V gene TRBV11-2; TRBD1 matches 7 bases. The starting material was peripheral blood, obtained 28 days after the second AZD1222 dose. CDR3 loop: CASSPSGTANYGYTF. CDR3 bases: TGTGCCAGCAGCCCGTCGGGGACAGCTAACTATGGCTACACCTTC.